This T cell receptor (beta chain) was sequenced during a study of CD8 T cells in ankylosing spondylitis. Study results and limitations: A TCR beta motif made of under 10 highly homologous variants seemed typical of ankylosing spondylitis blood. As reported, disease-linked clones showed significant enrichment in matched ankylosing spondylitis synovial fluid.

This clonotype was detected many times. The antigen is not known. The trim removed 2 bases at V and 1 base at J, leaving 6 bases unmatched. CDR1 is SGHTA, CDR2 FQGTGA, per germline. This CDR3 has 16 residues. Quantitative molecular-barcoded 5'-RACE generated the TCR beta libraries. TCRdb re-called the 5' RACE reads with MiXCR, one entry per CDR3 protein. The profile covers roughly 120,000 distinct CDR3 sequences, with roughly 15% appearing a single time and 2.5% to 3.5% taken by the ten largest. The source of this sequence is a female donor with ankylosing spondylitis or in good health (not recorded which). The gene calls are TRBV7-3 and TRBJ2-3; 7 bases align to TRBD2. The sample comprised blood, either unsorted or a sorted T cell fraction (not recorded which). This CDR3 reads CASSLGASGRTDTQYF. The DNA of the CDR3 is TGTGCCAGCAGCTTAGGGGCTAGCGGCCGCACAGATACGCAGTATTTT.